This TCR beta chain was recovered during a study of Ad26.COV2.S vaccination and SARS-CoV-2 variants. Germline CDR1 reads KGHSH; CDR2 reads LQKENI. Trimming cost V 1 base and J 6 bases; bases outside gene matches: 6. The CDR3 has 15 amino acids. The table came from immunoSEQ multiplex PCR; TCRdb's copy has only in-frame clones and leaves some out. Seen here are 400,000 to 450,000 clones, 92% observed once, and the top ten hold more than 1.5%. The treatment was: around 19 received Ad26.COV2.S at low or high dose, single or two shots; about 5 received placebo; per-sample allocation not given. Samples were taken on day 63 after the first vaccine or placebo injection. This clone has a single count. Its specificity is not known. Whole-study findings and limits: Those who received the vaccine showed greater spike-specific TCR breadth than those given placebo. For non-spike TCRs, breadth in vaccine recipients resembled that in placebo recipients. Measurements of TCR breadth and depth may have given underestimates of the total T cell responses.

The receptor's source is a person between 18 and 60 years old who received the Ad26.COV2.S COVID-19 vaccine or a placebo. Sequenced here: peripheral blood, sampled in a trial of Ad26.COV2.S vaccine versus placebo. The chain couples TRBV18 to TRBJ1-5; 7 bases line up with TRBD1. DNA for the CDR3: TGTGCCAGCTCACCACGACAGGGTTCAAGTCAGCCCCAGCATTTT. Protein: CASSPRQGSSQPQHF.